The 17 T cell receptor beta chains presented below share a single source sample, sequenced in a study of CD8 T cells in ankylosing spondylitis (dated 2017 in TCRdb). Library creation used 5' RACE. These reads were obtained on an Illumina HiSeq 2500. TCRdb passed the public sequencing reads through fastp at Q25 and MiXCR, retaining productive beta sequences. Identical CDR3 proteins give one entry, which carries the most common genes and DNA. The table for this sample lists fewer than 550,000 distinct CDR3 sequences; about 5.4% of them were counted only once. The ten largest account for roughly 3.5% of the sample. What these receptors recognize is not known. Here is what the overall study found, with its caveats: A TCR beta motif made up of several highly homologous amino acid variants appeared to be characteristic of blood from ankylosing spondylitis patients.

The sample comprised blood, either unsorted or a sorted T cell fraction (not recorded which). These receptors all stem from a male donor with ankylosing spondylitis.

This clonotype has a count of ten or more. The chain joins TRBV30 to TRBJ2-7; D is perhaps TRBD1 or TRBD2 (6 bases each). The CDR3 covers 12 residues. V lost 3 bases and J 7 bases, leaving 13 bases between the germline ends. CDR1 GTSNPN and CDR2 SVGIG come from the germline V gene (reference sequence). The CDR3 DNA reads TGTGCCTGGAGGTTGGGAGGACAGGAGCAGTACTTC. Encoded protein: CAWRLGGQEQYF.

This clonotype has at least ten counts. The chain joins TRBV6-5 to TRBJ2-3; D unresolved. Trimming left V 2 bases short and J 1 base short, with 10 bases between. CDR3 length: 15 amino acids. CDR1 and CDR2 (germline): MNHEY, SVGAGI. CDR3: CASSYGLVRTDTQYF. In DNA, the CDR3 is TGTGCCAGCAGTTACGGTCTAGTCCGCACAGATACGCAGTATTTT.

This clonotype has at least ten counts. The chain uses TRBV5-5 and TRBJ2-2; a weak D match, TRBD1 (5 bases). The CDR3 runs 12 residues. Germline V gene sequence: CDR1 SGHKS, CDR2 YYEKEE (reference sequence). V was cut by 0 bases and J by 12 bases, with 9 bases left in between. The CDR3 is CASSLVAGKLFF. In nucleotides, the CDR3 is TGTGCCAGCAGCTTGGTGGCAGGGAAGCTGTTTTTT. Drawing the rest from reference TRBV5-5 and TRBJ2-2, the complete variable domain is DAGVTQSPTHLIKTRGQQVTLRCSPISGHKSVSWYQQVLGQGPQFIFQYYEKEERGRGNFPDRFSARQFPNYSSELNVNALLLGDSALYLCASSLVAGKLFFGEGSRLTVL.

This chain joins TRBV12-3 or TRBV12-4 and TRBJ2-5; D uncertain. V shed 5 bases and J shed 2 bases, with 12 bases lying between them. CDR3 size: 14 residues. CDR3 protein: CASSRVANQETQYF. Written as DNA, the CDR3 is TGTGCCAGCAGTAGGGTAGCCAATCAAGAGACCCAGTACTTC.

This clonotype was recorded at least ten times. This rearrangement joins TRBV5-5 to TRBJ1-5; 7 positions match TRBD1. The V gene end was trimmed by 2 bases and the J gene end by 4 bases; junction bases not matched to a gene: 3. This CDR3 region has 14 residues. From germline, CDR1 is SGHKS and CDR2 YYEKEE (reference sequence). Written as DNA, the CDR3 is TGTGCCAGCAGCTTAGACAGGGAGAATCAGCCCCAGCATTTT. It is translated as CASSLDRENQPQHF.

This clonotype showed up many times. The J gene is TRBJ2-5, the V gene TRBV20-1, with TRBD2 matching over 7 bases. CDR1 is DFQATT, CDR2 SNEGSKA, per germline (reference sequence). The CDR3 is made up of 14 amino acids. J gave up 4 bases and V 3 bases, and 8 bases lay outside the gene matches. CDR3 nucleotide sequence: TGCAGTGCTAGTAAACCCGGGGAGGGAGAGACCCAGTACTTC. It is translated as CSASKPGEGETQYF.

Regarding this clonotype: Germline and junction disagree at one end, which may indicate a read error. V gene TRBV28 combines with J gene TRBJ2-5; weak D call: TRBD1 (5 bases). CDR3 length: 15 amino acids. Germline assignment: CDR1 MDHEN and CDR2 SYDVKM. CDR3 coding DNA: TGTGCCAACAGTTTGGGGCAGGTACTTCAAGAGACCCAGTACTTC. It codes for CANSLGQVLQETQYF.

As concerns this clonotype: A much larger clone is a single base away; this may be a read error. CDR3 region: CSVGRTGRADMQYF. CDR3 nucleotides: TGCAGCGTCGGCCGGACAGGGCGGGCCGATATGCAGTATTTT. The chain uses TRBV29-1 and TRBJ2-3, with TRBD1 identical over 8 bases. Germline-derived CDR1 and CDR2 are SQVTM and ANQGSEA. The CDR3 is made up of 14 amino acids.

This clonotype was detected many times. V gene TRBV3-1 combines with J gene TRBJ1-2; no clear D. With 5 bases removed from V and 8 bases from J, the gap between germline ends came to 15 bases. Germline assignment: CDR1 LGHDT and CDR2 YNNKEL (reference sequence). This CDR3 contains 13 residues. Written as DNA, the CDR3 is TGTGCCAGCAGCATCGCCTCCGGCGGCGGCTACACCTTC. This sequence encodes CASSIASGGGYTF.

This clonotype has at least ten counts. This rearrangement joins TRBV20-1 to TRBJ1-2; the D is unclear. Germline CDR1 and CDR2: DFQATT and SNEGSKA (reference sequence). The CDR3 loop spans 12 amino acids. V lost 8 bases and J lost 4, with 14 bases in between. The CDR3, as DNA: TGCAGTCTCCGCGTTGGTGGCTATGGCTACACCTTC. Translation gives CSLRVGGYGYTF.

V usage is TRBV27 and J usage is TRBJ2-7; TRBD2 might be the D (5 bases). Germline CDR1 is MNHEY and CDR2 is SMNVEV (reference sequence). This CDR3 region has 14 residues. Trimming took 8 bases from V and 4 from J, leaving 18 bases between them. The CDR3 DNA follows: TGTGCCAGCGGCGCCTACCCCCAGCGGTACGAGCAGTACTTC. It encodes CASGAYPQRYEQYF.

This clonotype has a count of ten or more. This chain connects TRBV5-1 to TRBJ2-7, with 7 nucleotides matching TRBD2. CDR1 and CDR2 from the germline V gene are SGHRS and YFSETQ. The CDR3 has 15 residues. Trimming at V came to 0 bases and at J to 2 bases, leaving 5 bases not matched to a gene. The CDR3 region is CASSLVEGGTYEQYF. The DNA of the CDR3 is TGCGCCAGCAGCTTGGTGGAGGGAGGGACCTACGAGCAGTACTTC.

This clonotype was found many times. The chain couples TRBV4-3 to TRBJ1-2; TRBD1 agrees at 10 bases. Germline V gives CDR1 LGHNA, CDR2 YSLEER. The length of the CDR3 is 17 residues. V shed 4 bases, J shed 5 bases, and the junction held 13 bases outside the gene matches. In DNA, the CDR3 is TGCGCCAGCAGCCCTGCGGGGCCGGGACAGGGGATTTATGGCTACACCTTC. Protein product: CASSPAGPGQGIYGYTF.

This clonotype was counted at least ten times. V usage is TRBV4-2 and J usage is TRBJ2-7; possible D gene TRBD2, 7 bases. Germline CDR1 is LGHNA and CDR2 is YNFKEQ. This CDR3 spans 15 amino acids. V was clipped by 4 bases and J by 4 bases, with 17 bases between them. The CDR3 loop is CASSPTAGQTYEQYF. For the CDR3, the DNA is TGTGCCAGCAGCCCTACAGCGGGACAAACTTACGAGCAGTACTTC.

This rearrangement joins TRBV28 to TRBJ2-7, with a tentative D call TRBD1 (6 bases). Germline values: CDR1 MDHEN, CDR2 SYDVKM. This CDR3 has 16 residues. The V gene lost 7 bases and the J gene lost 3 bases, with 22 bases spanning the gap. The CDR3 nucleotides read TGTGCCAGCACCGCAATGGGGGCCACAGAATACTACGAGCAGTACTTC. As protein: CASTAMGATEYYEQYF.

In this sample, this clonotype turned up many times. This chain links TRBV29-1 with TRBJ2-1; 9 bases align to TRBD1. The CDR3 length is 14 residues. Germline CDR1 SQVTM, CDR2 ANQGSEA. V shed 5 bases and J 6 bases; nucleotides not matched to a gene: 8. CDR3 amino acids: CSVLDRGVSNEQFF. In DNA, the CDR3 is TGCAGCGTTCTGGACAGGGGCGTTTCCAATGAGCAGTTCTTC.

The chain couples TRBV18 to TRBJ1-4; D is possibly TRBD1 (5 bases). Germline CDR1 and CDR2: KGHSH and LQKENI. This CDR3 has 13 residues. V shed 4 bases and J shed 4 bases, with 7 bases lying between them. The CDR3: CASSRDVNEKLFF. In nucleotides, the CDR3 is TGTGCCAGCTCACGGGACGTTAATGAAAAACTGTTTTTT.